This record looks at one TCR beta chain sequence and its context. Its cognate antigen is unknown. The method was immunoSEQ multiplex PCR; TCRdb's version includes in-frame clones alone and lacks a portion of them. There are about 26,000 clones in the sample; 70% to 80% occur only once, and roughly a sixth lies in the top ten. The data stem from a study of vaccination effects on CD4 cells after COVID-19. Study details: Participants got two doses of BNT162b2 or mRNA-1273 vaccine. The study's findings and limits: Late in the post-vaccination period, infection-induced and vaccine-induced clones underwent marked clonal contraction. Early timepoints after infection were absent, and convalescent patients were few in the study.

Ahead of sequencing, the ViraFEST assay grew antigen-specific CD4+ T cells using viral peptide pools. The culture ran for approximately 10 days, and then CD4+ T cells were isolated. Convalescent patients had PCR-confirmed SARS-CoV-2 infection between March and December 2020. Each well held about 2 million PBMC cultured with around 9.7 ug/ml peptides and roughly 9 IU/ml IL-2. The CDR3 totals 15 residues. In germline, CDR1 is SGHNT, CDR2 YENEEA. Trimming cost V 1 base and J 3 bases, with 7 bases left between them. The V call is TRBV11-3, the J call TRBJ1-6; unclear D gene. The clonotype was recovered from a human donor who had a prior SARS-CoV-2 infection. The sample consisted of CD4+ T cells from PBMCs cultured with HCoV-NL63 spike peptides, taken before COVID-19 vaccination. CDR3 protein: CASSLGGIYNSPLHF. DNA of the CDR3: TGTGCCAGCAGCTTAGGAGGGATCTATAATTCACCCCTCCACTTT.